The 20 T cell receptor beta chains presented below share a single source sample, sequenced in a study of T-cell memory formation after mild COVID-19 (dated by TCRdb to the early 2020s). Library generation was performed with 5' RACE. Sequencing was carried out with an Illumina NovaSeq 6000. The public reads were quality trimmed at Q25 with fastp and then assembled into clones with MiXCR by TCRdb, keeping productive beta chains. Every entry covers one CDR3 protein and lists the most common genes and DNA from its rows. For this sample there are around 250,000 distinct CDR3 sequences; more than 8% appear just once. Clones ranked in the top ten supply around 21% of the sample. Sequencing was carried out using PBMCs or a T cell subset sorted from them (not recorded which). These TCRs come from a man younger than 35 who had mild COVID-19 (a few samples of this study predate the infection). The sample titles of this study are shuffled in the database, so cell type and time point are left out; the donor was told from shared clones.

This clonotype was observed a few times. The V and J genes are TRBV3-1 and TRBJ1-2; D perhaps matches TRBD1 (5 bases). Trimming took off 4 bases at V and 4 bases at J, with 13 bases between the two ends. The V gene's germline CDR1 is LGHDT and CDR2 YNNKEL (reference sequence). This CDR3 has 14 residues. CDR3 in DNA: TGTGCCAGCAGCCCGAGACAGTTTGGCTATGGCTACACCTTC. It yields the protein CASSPRQFGYGYTF.

This clonotype was observed many times. This sequence joins TRBV7-6 and TRBJ2-1; D unclear. The V gene lost 5 bases and the J gene lost 3 bases, with 8 bases spanning the gap. In germline, CDR1 is SGHVS, CDR2 FNYEAQ. The CDR3 loop spans 13 amino acids. The DNA of the CDR3 is TGTGCCAGCAGCCCACCAGACTACAATGAGCAGTTCTTC. As protein: CASSPPDYNEQFF. The variable domain in full, with the rest retrieved from reference TRBV7-6 and TRBJ2-1, is GAGVSQSPRYKVTKRGQDVALRCDPISGHVSLYWYRQALGQGPEFLTYFNYEAQQDKSGLPNDRFSAERPEGSISTLTIQRTEQRDSAMYRCASSPPDYNEQFFGPGTRLTVL.

This clonotype was recorded many times. This chain uses TRBV29-1 with TRBJ1-1; D is unresolved. Germline V lookup: CDR1 SQVTM, CDR2 ANQGSEA. The ends were cut back, 0 bases at V and 4 bases at J, with 12 bases in the middle. The CDR3 loop spans 14 amino acids. The CDR3 here is CSVEDTVKGTEAFF. CDR3 nucleotides: TGCAGCGTTGAAGATACGGTAAAAGGCACTGAAGCTTTCTTT.

This clonotype was found a few times. One end of the junction fails to match germline, which may point to a read error. The rearrangement uses TRBV11-2 and TRBJ2-3; no definite D call. Germline lookup yields CDR1 SGHAT and CDR2 FQNNGV. The CDR3 runs to 13 residues. The CDR3: CASSLDLTDTQYF. CDR3 coding DNA: TGTGCCAGCAGCCTAGATCTCACAGATACGCAGTATTTT.

The CDR3 DNA follows: TGTGCCAGCAGCGTATACAGGGGCTCCTACGAGCAGTACGTC. Protein sequence: CASSVYRGSYEQYV. The rearrangement uses TRBV7-2 and TRBJ2-7; 7 bases fit TRBD1. The germline gives CDR1 SGHTA, CDR2 FQGNSA. Losses at the gene ends were 5 bases for V and 0 bases for J; bases not matched to a gene: 4. CDR3 size: 14 residues.

This chain links TRBV7-2 with TRBJ1-2, with a tentative D call TRBD1 (5 bases). The germline V gene encodes CDR1 SGHTA and CDR2 FQGNSA. The CDR3 sequence is 16 residues long. V was pared by 2 bases and J by 4 bases, with 17 bases between. CDR3 sequence reads: CASSLSSVGVIYGYTF. CDR3 DNA sequence: TGTGCCAGCAGCTTAAGCTCGGTAGGGGTTATCTATGGCTACACCTTC.

This chain uses TRBV7-8 with TRBJ2-1, with a weak D call TRBD2 (5 bases). Germline assignment: CDR1 SGHVS and CDR2 FQNEAQ. V was trimmed by 5 bases and J by 7 bases, leaving 12 bases between them. There are 13 residues in the CDR3. Written as DNA, the CDR3 is TGTGCCAGCAGCCCACTAGGAGAAAATGAGCAGTTCTTC. This encodes CASSPLGENEQFF. The whole variable domain, remainder taken from reference TRBV7-8 and TRBJ2-1, is GAGVSQSPRYKVAKRGQDVALRCDPISGHVSLFWYQQALGQGPEFLTYFQNEAQLDKSGLPSDRFFAERPEGSVSTLKIQRTQQEDSAVYLCASSPLGENEQFFGPGTRLTVL.

The chain combines TRBV12-3 or TRBV12-4 with TRBJ2-3; perhaps TRBD1 as D (6 bases). Trimming took 6 bases from V and 3 from J, leaving 10 bases between them. CDR3 length: 13 amino acids. The CDR3 loop is CASSPGTTDTQYF. The CDR3 region has the DNA TGTGCCAGCAGCCCCGGGACAACAGATACGCAGTATTTT.

This clonotype showed up many times. The chain has TRBV12-3 or TRBV12-4 and TRBJ2-2; tentatively, D is TRBD2 (6 bases). V dropped 4 bases and J dropped 4 bases, with 10 bases sitting between them. CDR3 size: 14 residues. The CDR3 reads CASSWDGGTGELFF. In DNA form, the CDR3 reads TGTGCCAGCAGTTGGGACGGGGGCACCGGGGAGCTGTTTTTT.

This clonotype was observed many times. V usage is TRBV29-1 and J usage is TRBJ2-2; either TRBD1 or TRBD2 may fit D (5 bases each). CDR3 length equals 12 residues. V was trimmed by 6 bases and J by 6 bases, leaving 11 bases between them. The germline V gene encodes CDR1 SQVTM and CDR2 ANQGSEA. CDR3 sequence (DNA): TGCAGCGTGGAGGTGACAGCCGGGGAGCTGTTTTTT. This sequence encodes CSVEVTAGELFF.

This clonotype was recorded a few times. V usage is TRBV7-2 and J usage is TRBJ2-5; possibly TRBD2 for D (6 bases). This CDR3 contains 14 residues. Trimming removed 5 bases at V and 5 bases at J, with 15 bases between. Germline CDR1 reads SGHTA; CDR2 reads FQGNSA. CDR3: CASSRRRGGETQYF. CDR3 in DNA: TGTGCCAGCAGCCGGCGCCGAGGAGGGGAGACCCAGTACTTC.

This clonotype turned up a few times. CDR3 DNA: TGCGCCAGCAGCTTCCGGGACAGGCCGTCTAGCGGGGAGCTGTTTTTT. This codes for CASSFRDRPSSGELFF. This chain connects TRBV5-1 to TRBJ2-2; 8 bases match TRBD1. Germline CDR1 SGHRS, CDR2 YFSETQ. After removal of 2 bases from V and 7 bases from J, the junction contained 10 bases not matched to a gene. The CDR3 is 16 residues long.

The gene calls are TRBV20-1 and TRBJ1-5; D call uncertain. The V and J ends lost 1 base and 1 base respectively, with 11 bases between them. Germline values: CDR1 DFQATT, CDR2 SNEGSKA (reference sequence). The length of the CDR3 is 15 residues. The CDR3, as DNA: TGCAGTGCTAGAGCAAAAGGGTTAAGCAATCAGCCCCAGCATTTT. It is translated as CSARAKGLSNQPQHF.

This chain links TRBV5-1 with TRBJ2-1; possibly TRBD1 for D (6 bases). V dropped 2 bases and J dropped 2 bases, with 11 bases sitting between them. This CDR3 region has 15 residues. CDR1 and CDR2 from the germline V gene are SGHRS and YFSETQ. CDR3 sequence (DNA): TGCGCCAGCAGCTTCACAGGGTACCCCTACAATGAGCAGTTCTTC. Translating it yields CASSFTGYPYNEQFF.

This clonotype turned up a few times. The chain has TRBV6-2 or TRBV6-3 and TRBJ1-5; D gene uncertain. Trimming removed 8 bases from V and 5 bases from J, with 10 bases in between. This CDR3 region has 12 residues. Per the germline V gene, CDR1 is MNHEY and CDR2 is SVGEGT. The chain's CDR3 is CASGIRDQPQHF. The CDR3 bases are TGTGCCAGCGGTATACGGGATCAGCCCCAGCATTTT.

The chain employs TRBV19 and TRBJ2-2; 9 nucleotides agree with TRBD1. Per germline, CDR1 LNHDA and CDR2 SQIVND (reference sequence). V lost 6 bases and J lost 6; bases outside the gene matches: 5. The CDR3 length is 14 residues. CDR3 coding DNA: TGTGCCAGTAGCCGGACAGGGGTTGCCGGGGAGCTGTTTTTT. This codes for CASSRTGVAGELFF.

V usage is TRBV5-1 and J usage is TRBJ1-2; D is unclear. Germline lookup yields CDR1 SGHRS and CDR2 YFSETQ. Trimming pared 4 bases from V and 4 bases from J, leaving 26 bases between. There are 18 residues in the CDR3. The CDR3 sequence: CASSITIDNYSGGYGYTF. The CDR3 region has the DNA TGCGCCAGCAGCATTACCATTGACAACTATAGTGGAGGCTATGGCTACACCTTC.

This chain joins TRBV18 and TRBJ2-1; D is unclear. V gave up 3 bases and J gave up 0 bases, with 9 bases separating them. The CDR3 has 15 residues. Germline V gene data show CDR1 as KGHSH and CDR2 as LQKENI. The CDR3 region has the DNA TGTGCCAGCTCACCCACAGCCAGCTCCTACAATGAGCAGTTCTTC. Translating gives CASSPTASSYNEQFF.

This chain links TRBV20-1 with TRBJ1-6; TRBD1 matches 9 bases. In germline, CDR1 is DFQATT, CDR2 SNEGSKA (reference sequence). This CDR3 is built from 17 residues. The V gene end was trimmed by 5 bases and the J gene end by 3 bases; junction bases not matched to a gene: 11. CDR3 protein: CSAGRGQGFFYNSPLHF. In DNA form, the CDR3 reads TGCAGTGCTGGACGGGGACAGGGCTTTTTCTATAATTCACCCCTCCACTTT.

The chain recombines TRBV7-9 with TRBJ1-2; perhaps TRBD1 as D (5 bases). The V and J ends lost 5 bases and 6 bases respectively, with 25 bases between them. Per the germline V gene, CDR1 is SEHNR and CDR2 is FQNEAQ (reference sequence). CDR3 length: 17 residues. In DNA, the CDR3 is TGTGCCAGCAGCCTTCATCCGGGACCCTCCGCACCCCATGGCTACACCTTC. It yields the protein CASSLHPGPSAPHGYTF.